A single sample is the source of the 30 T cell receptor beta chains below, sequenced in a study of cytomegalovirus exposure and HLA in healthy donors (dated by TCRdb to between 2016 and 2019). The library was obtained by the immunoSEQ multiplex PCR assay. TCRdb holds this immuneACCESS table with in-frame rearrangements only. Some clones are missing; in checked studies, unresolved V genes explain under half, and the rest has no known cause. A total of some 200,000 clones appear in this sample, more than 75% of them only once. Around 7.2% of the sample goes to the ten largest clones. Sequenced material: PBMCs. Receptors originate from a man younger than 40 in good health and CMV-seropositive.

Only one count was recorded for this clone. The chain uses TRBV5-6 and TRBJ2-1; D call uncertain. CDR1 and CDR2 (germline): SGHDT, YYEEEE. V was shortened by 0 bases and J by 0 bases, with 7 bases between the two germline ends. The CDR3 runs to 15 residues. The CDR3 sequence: CASSLDTSSYNEQFF. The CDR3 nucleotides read TGTGCCAGCAGCTTGGACACCAGCTCCTACAATGAGCAGTTCTTC.

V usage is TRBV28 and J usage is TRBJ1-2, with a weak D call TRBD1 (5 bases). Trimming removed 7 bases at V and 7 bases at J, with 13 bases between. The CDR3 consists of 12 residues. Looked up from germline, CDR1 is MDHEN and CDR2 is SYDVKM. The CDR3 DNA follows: TGTGCCAGCATCAAAGGGGCGTCTGGCTACACCTTC. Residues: CASIKGASGYTF.

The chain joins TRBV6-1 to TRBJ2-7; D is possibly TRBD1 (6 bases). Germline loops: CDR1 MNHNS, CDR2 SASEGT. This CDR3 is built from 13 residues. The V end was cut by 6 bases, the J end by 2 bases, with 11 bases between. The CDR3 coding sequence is TGTGCCAGCAGCCGGACAGCTGCCTACGAGCAGTACTTC. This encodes CASSRTAAYEQYF.

The CDR3 DNA reads TGTGCCAGCAGCGGATACAGGGGAGCAACCGGGGAGCTGTTTTTT. Encoded protein: CASSGYRGATGELFF. The V gene is TRBV7-2, the J gene TRBJ2-2; 7 nucleotides line up with TRBD1. V trimming: 5 bases; J trimming: 5 bases; junction bases outside the gene matches: 8. Germline CDR1 and CDR2: SGHTA and FQGNSA. The CDR3 contains 15 residues.

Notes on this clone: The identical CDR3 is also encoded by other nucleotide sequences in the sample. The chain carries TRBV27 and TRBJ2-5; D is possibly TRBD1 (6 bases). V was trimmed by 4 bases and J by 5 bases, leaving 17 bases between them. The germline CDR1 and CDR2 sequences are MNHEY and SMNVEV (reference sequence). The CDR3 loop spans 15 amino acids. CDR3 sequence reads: CASSSGTSGKETQYF. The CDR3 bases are TGTGCCAGCAGTTCCGGGACAAGTGGTAAGGAGACCCAGTACTTC.

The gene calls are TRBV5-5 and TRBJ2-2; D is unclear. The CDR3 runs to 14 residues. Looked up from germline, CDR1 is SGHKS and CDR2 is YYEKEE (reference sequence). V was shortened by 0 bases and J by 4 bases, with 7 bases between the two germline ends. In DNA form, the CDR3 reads TGTGCCAGCAGCTTGGGTTGGGGCACCGGGGAGCTGTTTTTT. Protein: CASSLGWGTGELFF.

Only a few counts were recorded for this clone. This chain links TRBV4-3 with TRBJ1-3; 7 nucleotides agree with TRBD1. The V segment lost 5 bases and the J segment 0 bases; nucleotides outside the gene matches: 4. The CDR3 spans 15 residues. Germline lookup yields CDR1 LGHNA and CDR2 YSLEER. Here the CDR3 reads CASSLDRNSGNTIYF. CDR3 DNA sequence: TGCGCCAGCAGCTTGGACAGGAACTCTGGAAACACCATATATTTT.

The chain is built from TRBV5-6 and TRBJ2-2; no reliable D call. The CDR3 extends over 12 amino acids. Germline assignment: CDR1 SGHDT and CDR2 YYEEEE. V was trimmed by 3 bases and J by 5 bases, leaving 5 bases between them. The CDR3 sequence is CASSSRTGELFF. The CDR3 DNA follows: TGTGCCAGCAGCTCACGGACCGGGGAGCTGTTTTTT.

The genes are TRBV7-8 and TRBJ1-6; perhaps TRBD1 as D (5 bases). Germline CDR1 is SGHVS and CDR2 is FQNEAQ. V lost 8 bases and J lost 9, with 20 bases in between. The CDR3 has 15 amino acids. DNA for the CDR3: TGTGCCAGCCACCCGGTGGCGGGAAGGGGTTCACCCCTCCACTTT. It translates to CASHPVAGRGSPLHF.

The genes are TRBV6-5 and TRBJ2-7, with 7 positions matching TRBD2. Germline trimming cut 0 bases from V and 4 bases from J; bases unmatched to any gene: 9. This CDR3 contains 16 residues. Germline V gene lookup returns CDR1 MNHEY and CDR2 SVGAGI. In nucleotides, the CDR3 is TGTGCCAGCAGTTACTCGAAAGGCGGGAGTCTTTACGAGCAGTACTTC. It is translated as CASSYSKGGSLYEQYF.

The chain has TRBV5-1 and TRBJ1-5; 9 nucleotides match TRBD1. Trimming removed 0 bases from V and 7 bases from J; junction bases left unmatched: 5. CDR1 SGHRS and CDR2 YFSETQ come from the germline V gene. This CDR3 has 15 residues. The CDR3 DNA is TGCGCCAGCAGCTTGGACAGGGGGCGAGGGCAGCCCCAGCATTTT. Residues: CASSLDRGRGQPQHF.

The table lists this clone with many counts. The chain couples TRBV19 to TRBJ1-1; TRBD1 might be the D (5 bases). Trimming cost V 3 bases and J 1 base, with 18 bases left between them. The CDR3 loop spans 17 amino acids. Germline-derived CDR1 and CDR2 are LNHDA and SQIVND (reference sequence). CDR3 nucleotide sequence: TGTGCCAGTAGTATTATGGAGGGGTTTGGAACGAACACTGAAGCTTTCTTT. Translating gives CASSIMEGFGTNTEAFF.

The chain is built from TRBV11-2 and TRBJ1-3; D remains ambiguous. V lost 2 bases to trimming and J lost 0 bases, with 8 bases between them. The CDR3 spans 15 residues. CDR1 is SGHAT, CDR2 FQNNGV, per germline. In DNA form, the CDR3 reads TGTGCCAGCAGCTTAACTCTGGCCTCTGGAAACACCATATATTTT. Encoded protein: CASSLTLASGNTIYF.

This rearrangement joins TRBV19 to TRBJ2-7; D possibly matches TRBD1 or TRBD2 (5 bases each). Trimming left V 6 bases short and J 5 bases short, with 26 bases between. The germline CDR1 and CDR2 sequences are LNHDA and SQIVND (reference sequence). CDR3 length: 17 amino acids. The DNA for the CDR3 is TGTGCCAGTAGATACGGGCAGAGGCAGGGAGTAGCCCACGAGCAGTACTTC. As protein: CASRYGQRQGVAHEQYF.

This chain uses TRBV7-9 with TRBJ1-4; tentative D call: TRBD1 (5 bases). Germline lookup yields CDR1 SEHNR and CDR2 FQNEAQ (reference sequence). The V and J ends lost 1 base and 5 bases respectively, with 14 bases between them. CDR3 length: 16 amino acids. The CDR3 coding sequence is TGTGCCAGCAGCTTAGGCCGACAGTCCATGAATGAAAAACTGTTTTTT. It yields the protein CASSLGRQSMNEKLFF.

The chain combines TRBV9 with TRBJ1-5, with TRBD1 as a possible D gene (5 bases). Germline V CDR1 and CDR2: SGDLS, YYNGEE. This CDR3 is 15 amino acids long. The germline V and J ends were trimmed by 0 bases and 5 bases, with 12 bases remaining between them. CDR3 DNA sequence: TGTGCCAGCAGCGTAGGGGGCACAGGCCATCAGCCCCAGCATTTT. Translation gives CASSVGGTGHQPQHF.

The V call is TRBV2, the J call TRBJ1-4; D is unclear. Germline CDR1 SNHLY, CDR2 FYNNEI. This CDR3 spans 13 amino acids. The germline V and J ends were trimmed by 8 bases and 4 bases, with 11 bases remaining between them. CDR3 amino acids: CASDGPLNEKLFF. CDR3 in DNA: TGTGCCAGCGATGGGCCCCTTAATGAAAAACTGTTTTTT.

In nucleotides, the CDR3 is TGTGCCGTTGGAGCGGGGTCCTACGAGCAGTACTTC. Translating it yields CAVGAGSYEQYF. The gene calls are TRBV10-3 and TRBJ2-7; 7 bases line up with TRBD2. This CDR3 has 12 residues. Germline V CDR1 and CDR2: ENHRY, SYGVKD. V lost 11 bases, J lost 1 base, and 5 bases stayed unmatched.

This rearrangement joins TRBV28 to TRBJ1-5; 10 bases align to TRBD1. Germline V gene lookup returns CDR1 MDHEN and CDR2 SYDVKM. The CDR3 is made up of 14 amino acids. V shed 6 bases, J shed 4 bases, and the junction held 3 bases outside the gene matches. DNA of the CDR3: TGTGCCAGCAGCTCGGACAGGGGGAATCAGCCCCAGCATTTT. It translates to CASSSDRGNQPQHF.

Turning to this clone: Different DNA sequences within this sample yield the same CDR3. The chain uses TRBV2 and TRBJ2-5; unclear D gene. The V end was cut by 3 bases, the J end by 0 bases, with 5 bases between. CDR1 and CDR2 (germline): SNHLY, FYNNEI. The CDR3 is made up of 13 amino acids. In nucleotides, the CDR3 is TGTGCCAGCAGTGAGGGCTACCAAGAGACCCAGTACTTC. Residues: CASSEGYQETQYF.

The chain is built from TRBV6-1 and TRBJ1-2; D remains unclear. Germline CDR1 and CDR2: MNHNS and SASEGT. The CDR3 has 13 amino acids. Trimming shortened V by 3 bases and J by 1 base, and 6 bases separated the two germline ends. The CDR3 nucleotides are TGTGCCAGCAGTGAGGACGGTAACTATGGCTACACCTTC. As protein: CASSEDGNYGYTF.

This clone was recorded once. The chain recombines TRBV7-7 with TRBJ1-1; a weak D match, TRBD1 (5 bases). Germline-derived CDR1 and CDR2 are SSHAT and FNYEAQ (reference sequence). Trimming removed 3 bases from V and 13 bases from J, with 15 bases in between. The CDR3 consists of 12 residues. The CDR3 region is CASSFIQVDGFF. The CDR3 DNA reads TGTGCCAGCAGCTTCATACAGGTGGATGGTTTCTTT.

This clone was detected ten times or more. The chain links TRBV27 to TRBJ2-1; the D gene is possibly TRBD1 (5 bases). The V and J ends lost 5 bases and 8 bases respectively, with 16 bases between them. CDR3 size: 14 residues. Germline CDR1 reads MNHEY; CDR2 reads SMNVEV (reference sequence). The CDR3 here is CASSLRTPLDEQFF. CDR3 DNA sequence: TGTGCCAGCAGTCTCAGGACACCCCTCGATGAGCAGTTCTTC.

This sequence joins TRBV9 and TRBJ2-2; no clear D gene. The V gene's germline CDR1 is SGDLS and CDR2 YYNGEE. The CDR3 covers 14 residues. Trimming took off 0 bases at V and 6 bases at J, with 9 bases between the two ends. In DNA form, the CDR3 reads TGTGCCAGCAGCGTAGTTCAGGATTCCGGGGAGCTGTTTTTT. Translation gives CASSVVQDSGELFF.

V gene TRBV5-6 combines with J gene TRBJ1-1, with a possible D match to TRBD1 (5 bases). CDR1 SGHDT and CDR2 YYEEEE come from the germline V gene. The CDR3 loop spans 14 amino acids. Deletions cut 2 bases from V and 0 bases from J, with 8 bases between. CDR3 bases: TGTGCCAGCAGCTTCCCGACAGTGAACACTGAAGCTTTCTTT. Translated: CASSFPTVNTEAFF. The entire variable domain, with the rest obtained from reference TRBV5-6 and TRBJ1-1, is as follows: DAGVTQSPTHLIKTRGQQVTLRCSPKSGHDTVSWYQQALGQGPQFIFQYYEEEERQRGNFPDRFSGHQFPNYSSELNVNALLLGDSALYLCASSFPTVNTEAFFGQGTRLTVV.

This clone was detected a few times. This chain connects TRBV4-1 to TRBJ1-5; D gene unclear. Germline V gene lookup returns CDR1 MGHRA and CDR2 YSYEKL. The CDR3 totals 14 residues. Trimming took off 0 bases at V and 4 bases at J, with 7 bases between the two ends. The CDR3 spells CASSQDGRNQPQHF. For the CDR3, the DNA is TGCGCCAGCAGCCAAGACGGAAGAAATCAGCCCCAGCATTTT.

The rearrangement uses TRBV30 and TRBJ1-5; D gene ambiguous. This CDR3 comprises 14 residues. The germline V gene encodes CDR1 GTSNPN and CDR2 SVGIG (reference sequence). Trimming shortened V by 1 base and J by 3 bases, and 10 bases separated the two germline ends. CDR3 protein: CAWSAEVLNQPQHF. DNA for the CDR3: TGTGCCTGGAGTGCGGAGGTCCTCAATCAGCCCCAGCATTTT.

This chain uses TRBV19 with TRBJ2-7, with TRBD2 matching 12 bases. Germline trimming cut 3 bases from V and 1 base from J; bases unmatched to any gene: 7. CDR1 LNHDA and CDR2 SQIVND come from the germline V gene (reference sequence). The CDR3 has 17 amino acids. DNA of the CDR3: TGTGCCAGTAGTATCCCCGGACTAGCGGGGACTTCCTACGAGCAGTACTTC. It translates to CASSIPGLAGTSYEQYF.

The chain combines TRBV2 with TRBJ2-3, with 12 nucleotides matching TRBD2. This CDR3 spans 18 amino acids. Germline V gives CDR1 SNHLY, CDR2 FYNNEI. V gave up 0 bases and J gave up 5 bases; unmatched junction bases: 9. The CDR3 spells CASSEARLAGGHGDTQYF. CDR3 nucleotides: TGTGCCAGCAGTGAAGCGCGCCTAGCGGGGGGGCACGGAGATACGCAGTATTTT.

CDR3 DNA sequence: TGTGCCAGCAGTTCCTGGGGAGGGGAGGCTTATGGCTACACCTTC. This gives the protein CASSSWGGEAYGYTF. The chain carries TRBV6-5 and TRBJ1-2; the D gene is possibly TRBD1 (5 bases). Between the trimmed V and J ends, which lost 4 bases and 5 bases, there was a span of 17 bases. The CDR3 contains 15 residues. Germline loops: CDR1 MNHEY, CDR2 SVGAGI.